Below are 21 T cell receptor beta chains sequenced from a single sample in a study of OX40 agonist ivuxolimab in advanced cancers. TCRdb keeps only in-frame clones here, not all; method: immunoSEQ multiplex PCR. The data show about 62,000 clones, approximately 85% seen once. The source was CD4+ or CD8+ T cells sorted from blood, collected in a trial of the OX40 agonist ivuxolimab. Receptors originate from an adult with an advanced solid tumor such as melanoma, head and neck, liver or kidney cancer.

V usage is TRBV27 and J usage is TRBJ1-1; D is possibly TRBD1 (5 bases). V lost 3 bases and J lost 6, with 11 bases in between. The V gene's germline CDR1 is MNHEY and CDR2 SMNVEV (reference sequence). The CDR3 has 13 amino acids. The CDR3 region has the DNA TGTGCCAGCAGTTTCTTGGGGGGGTCTGAAGCTTTCTTT. Its protein is CASSFLGGSEAFF.

The V call is TRBV15, the J call TRBJ1-1; D gene ambiguous. Germline V gene lookup returns CDR1 LNHNV and CDR2 YYDKDF (reference sequence). CDR3 size: 13 residues. The germline V and J ends were trimmed by 3 bases and 10 bases, with 15 bases remaining between them. The CDR3 DNA follows: TGTGCCACCAGCAGGCAGTCCTTTAGTGGAGCTTTCTTT. It codes for CATSRQSFSGAFF.

The chain combines TRBV5-8 with TRBJ1-1; no definite D call. V was shortened by 1 base and J by 8 bases, with 6 bases between the two germline ends. CDR1 and CDR2 (germline): SGHTS, YDEGEE. CDR3 length: 11 amino acids. The CDR3 here is CASSLNREAFF. The CDR3 DNA reads TGTGCCAGCAGCTTGAATAGGGAAGCTTTCTTT.

The chain employs TRBV5-1 and TRBJ1-2; no firm D call. Germline V gene lookup returns CDR1 SGHRS and CDR2 YFSETQ. The CDR3 totals 13 residues. V lost 1 base and J 1 base, leaving 5 bases between the germline ends. This chain's CDR3 is CASSLQINYGYTF. CDR3 nucleotides: TGCGCCAGCAGCTTGCAGATTAACTATGGCTACACCTTC. Using reference TRBV5-1 and TRBJ1-2 for the parts outside the CDR3, the full variable domain is KAGVTQTPRYLIKTRGQQVTLSCSPISGHRSVSWYQQTPGQGLQFLFEYFSETQRNKGNFPGRFSGRQFSNSRSEMNVSTLELGDSALYLCASSLQINYGYTFGSGTRLTVV.

This chain links TRBV11-2 with TRBJ1-3; no clear D gene. This CDR3 has 12 residues. V lost 1 base and J lost 6, with 4 bases in between. Germline V gives CDR1 SGHAT, CDR2 FQNNGV. The CDR3 DNA reads as TGTGCCAGCAGCTTAGGATCAAACACCATATATTTT. This sequence encodes CASSLGSNTIYF.

In its sample, this clone was seen once. This chain joins TRBV6-1 and TRBJ2-3, with D possibly matching TRBD1 (5 bases). The length of the CDR3 is 15 residues. Germline CDR1 and CDR2: MNHNS and SASEGT. Trimming left V 1 base short and J 1 base short, with 9 bases between. CDR3 nucleotides: TGTGCCAGCAGTGAAGGGGGCTCCGGCACAGATACGCAGTATTTT. It specifies CASSEGGSGTDTQYF.

This clone was recorded a few times. This sequence joins TRBV19 and TRBJ2-7, with D perhaps matching TRBD1 (6 bases). Per germline, CDR1 LNHDA and CDR2 SQIVND (reference sequence). CDR3 length equals 14 residues. The V gene lost 4 bases and the J gene lost 0 bases, with 10 bases spanning the gap. In DNA form, the CDR3 reads TGTGCCAGTAGTACAGGGGATAGCTCCTACGAGCAGTACTTC. Residues: CASSTGDSSYEQYF. Drawing the rest from reference TRBV19 and TRBJ2-7, the complete variable domain is DGGITQSPKYLFRKEGQNVTLSCEQNLNHDAMYWYRQDPGQGLRLIYYSQIVNDFQKGDIAEGYSVSREKKESFPLTVTSAQKNPTAFYLCASSTGDSSYEQYFGPGTRLTVT.

The rearrangement uses TRBV7-9 and TRBJ2-2; weak D call: TRBD2 (5 bases). V lost 5 bases to trimming and J lost 2 bases, with 9 bases between them. In germline, CDR1 is SEHNR, CDR2 FQNEAQ (reference sequence). There are 14 residues in the CDR3. The CDR3 DNA follows: TGTGCCAGCAGCCCGGGGATTAACACCGGGGAGCTGTTTTTT. Translating gives CASSPGINTGELFF.

The CDR3 sequence is CASRGQGYGYTF. The CDR3 region has the DNA TGTGCCAGCAGAGGACAGGGCTATGGCTACACCTTC. The rearrangement links TRBV2 to TRBJ1-2, with TRBD1 identical over 8 bases. J gave up 4 bases and V 6 bases, and 1 base lay outside the gene matches. This CDR3 is built from 12 residues. In germline, CDR1 is SNHLY, CDR2 FYNNEI. Combining the CDR3 with reference TRBV2 and TRBJ1-2 gives the whole variable domain EPEVTQTPSHQVTQMGQEVILRCVPISNHLYFYWYRQILGQKVEFLVSFYNNEISEKSEIFDDQFSVERPDGSNFTLKIRSTKLEDSAMYFCASRGQGYGYTFGSGTRLTVV.

The V gene is TRBV6-1, the J gene TRBJ2-1; 9 nucleotides align to TRBD2. The CDR3 is made up of 18 amino acids. The V and J ends lost 2 bases and 8 bases, in that order; junction bases with no gene match: 16. From germline, CDR1 is MNHNS and CDR2 SASEGT. The CDR3 here is CASSELIGTGTSLYEQFF. The CDR3 nucleotides are TGTGCCAGCAGTGAACTAATTGGGACCGGGACTAGCCTTTATGAGCAGTTCTTC.

The V and J genes are TRBV27 and TRBJ2-6; unclear D gene. Germline V lookup: CDR1 MNHEY, CDR2 SMNVEV (reference sequence). V lost 5 bases and J 2 bases, leaving 10 bases between the germline ends. The CDR3 is made up of 15 amino acids. CDR3 nucleotide sequence: TGTGCCAGCAGTCTAGGGTCTACTGGGGCCAACGTCCTGACTTTC. Its translation: CASSLGSTGANVLTF. Full variable domain (remainder filled in from reference TRBV27 and TRBJ2-6): EAQVTQNPRYLITVTGKKLTVTCSQNMNHEYMSWYRQDPGLGLRQIYYSMNVEVTDKGDVPEGYKVSRKEKRNFPLILESPSPNQTSLYFCASSLGSTGANVLTFGAGSRLTVL.

V gene TRBV7-3 combines with J gene TRBJ1-4, with D perhaps matching TRBD1 (5 bases). V lost 8 bases, J lost 7 bases, and 14 bases lay in between. CDR1 and CDR2 from the germline V gene are SGHTA and FQGTGA. This CDR3 contains 13 residues. The CDR3 sequence: CASGWGVPEKLFF. In DNA, the CDR3 is TGTGCCAGCGGCTGGGGGGTCCCTGAAAAACTGTTTTTT.

The rearrangement joins TRBV7-8 to TRBJ1-5, with D maybe TRBD1 (5 bases). This CDR3 has 13 residues. Trimming shortened V by 9 bases and J by 2 bases, and 11 bases separated the two germline ends. CDR1 is SGHVS and CDR2 is FQNEAQ in the germline V gene. For the CDR3, the DNA is TGTGCCAGTAGCGGAGGGGGCAATCAGCCCCAGCATTTT. Its translation: CASSGGGNQPQHF.

The chain is built from TRBV28 and TRBJ2-6; perhaps TRBD1 as D (6 bases). CDR1 and CDR2 from the germline V gene are MDHEN and SYDVKM. The CDR3 spans 16 residues. V was cut by 6 bases and J by 0 bases, with 12 bases left in between. For the CDR3, the DNA is TGTGCCAGCAGAGGACAGCGACACTCTGGGGCCAACGTCCTGACTTTC. Translation gives CASRGQRHSGANVLTF. Full variable domain (outside the CDR3, taken from reference TRBV28 and TRBJ2-6): DVKVTQSSRYLVKRTGEKVFLECVQDMDHENMFWYRQDPGLGLRLIYFSYDVKMKEKGDIPEGYSVSREKKERFSLILESASTNQTSMYLCASRGQRHSGANVLTFGAGSRLTVL.

The chain uses TRBV5-5 and TRBJ2-3, with TRBD2 identical over 9 bases. Germline assignment: CDR1 SGHKS and CDR2 YYEKEE (reference sequence). Losses at the gene ends were 5 bases for V and 1 base for J; bases not matched to a gene: 8. The CDR3 length is 16 residues. CDR3 nucleotides: TGTGCCAGCAGTTCATTTCGACTAGCGGGCACAGATACGCAGTATTTT. This gives the protein CASSSFRLAGTDTQYF.

The chain recombines TRBV7-3 with TRBJ2-2; D might be TRBD1 (7 bases). The CDR3 is 15 amino acids. Deletions cut 7 bases from V and 3 bases from J, with 15 bases between. The germline CDR1 and CDR2 sequences are SGHTA and FQGTGA. CDR3 sequence: CASTPPGGHTGELFF. The CDR3 DNA reads TGTGCCAGCACCCCCCCAGGGGGGCACACCGGGGAGCTGTTTTTT.

The gene calls are TRBV29-1 and TRBJ2-1; D not certain. Germline V gene lookup returns CDR1 SQVTM and CDR2 ANQGSEA. The CDR3 is 15 residues long. V was cut by 0 bases and J by 0 bases, with 9 bases left in between. CDR3 region: CSVEEGAASYNEQFF. The CDR3 nucleotides are TGCAGCGTTGAAGAGGGCGCGGCCTCCTACAATGAGCAGTTCTTC.

This clone has only one observation. The chain combines TRBV19 with TRBJ1-4; D remains unclear. From germline, CDR1 is LNHDA and CDR2 SQIVND (reference sequence). V lost 9 bases and J 3 bases, leaving 11 bases between the germline ends. The CDR3 is 13 amino acids. The CDR3 is CARLGSPNEKLFF. As DNA, the CDR3 is TGTGCCAGGCTAGGGTCCCCTAATGAAAAACTGTTTTTT.

J is TRBJ2-1 and V is TRBV7-2; D may be TRBD1 (5 bases). CDR3 size: 12 residues. CDR1 is SGHTA and CDR2 is FQGNSA in the germline V gene. The V gene lost 5 bases and the J gene lost 7 bases, with 9 bases spanning the gap. The CDR3 DNA is TGTGCCAGCAGCCCGCAGGGAAATGAGCAGTTCTTC. Translating gives CASSPQGNEQFF. Full variable domain (remainder filled in from reference TRBV7-2 and TRBJ2-1): GAGVSQSPSNKVTEKGKDVELRCDPISGHTALYWYRQSLGQGLEFLIYFQGNSAPDKSGLPSDRFSAERTGGSVSTLTIQRTQQEDSAVYLCASSPQGNEQFFGPGTRLTVL.

The V call is TRBV9, the J call TRBJ2-3, with 15 bases identical to TRBD2. CDR3 length equals 17 residues. V dropped 3 bases and J dropped 2; count of bases not matched to a gene: 4. The V gene's germline CDR1 is SGDLS and CDR2 YYNGEE. The CDR3 loop reads CASSAGLAGGLTDTQYF. In nucleotides, the CDR3 is TGTGCCAGCAGCGCCGGACTAGCGGGAGGGCTCACAGATACGCAGTATTTT.

This clone has just a few counts. The chain recombines TRBV5-1 with TRBJ2-3; 13 nucleotides align to TRBD2. Germline V lookup: CDR1 SGHRS, CDR2 YFSETQ. The CDR3 covers 16 residues. The ends lost 2 bases at V and 4 bases at J; junction bases unmatched: 4. CDR3 in amino acids: CASSFRGLAGADTQYF. Written as DNA, the CDR3 is TGCGCCAGCAGCTTCCGTGGACTAGCGGGAGCAGATACGCAGTATTTT.